One TCR beta chain is described in this entry. Its target is not known. TCRdb's copy holds only in-frame clones and misses some; the assay was immunoSEQ multiplex PCR. The sample records approximately 70,000 clones, 80% to 90% being singletons. The length of the CDR3 is 12 residues. V was trimmed by 10 bases and J by 4 bases, leaving 11 bases between them. The V gene's germline CDR1 is MNHEY and CDR2 SVGAGI. This record comes from a study of T cell clones after liver transplantation. Study background: Timepoints were pre-transplant, pre-withdrawal, and after withdrawal was completed or failed. Study-level findings and limits: The donor-reactive repertoire was only partly measurable in a couple of subjects, lacking donor cells.

The receptor was isolated from a human patient who received a liver transplant. Among the T cells, some may be from the graft donor. The chain employs TRBV6-5 and TRBJ2-1; TRBD2 might be the D (6 bases). This specimen was CD4+ T cells from blood, taken around 50 months after liver transplant. The CDR3, as DNA: TGTGCCACCGATAGCGGTTACAATGAGCAGTTCTTC. Protein product: CATDSGYNEQFF.